These 15 T cell receptor beta chains were all obtained from the same sample, sequenced in a study of resident and recirculating memory T cells in vitiligo. Here immunoSEQ multiplex PCR was the method, and the copy in TCRdb shows in-frame clones only, minus some. The data contain 65,000 to 80,000 clones, about 90% of them singletons. Sample: blood. All receptors derive from a male donor with vitiligo.

This clone was counted once. The rearrangement links TRBV19 to TRBJ1-5, with D perhaps matching TRBD1 (5 bases). V lost 1 base and J 4 bases, leaving 11 bases between the germline ends. CDR1 LNHDA and CDR2 SQIVND come from the germline V gene (reference sequence). There are 15 residues in the CDR3. The CDR3 loop reads CASSIGWGGNQPQHF. In DNA, the CDR3 is TGTGCCAGTAGTATAGGGTGGGGGGGGAATCAGCCCCAGCATTTT. The full variable domain, with the rest looked up from reference TRBV19 and TRBJ1-5, is DGGITQSPKYLFRKEGQNVTLSCEQNLNHDAMYWYRQDPGQGLRLIYYSQIVNDFQKGDIAEGYSVSREKKESFPLTVTSAQKNPTAFYLCASSIGWGGNQPQHFGDGTRLSIL.

As DNA, the CDR3 is TGTGCCAGCAGCTTATTTGGACTAGCAGGCTCCTACAATGAGCAGTTCTTC. Translating gives CASSLFGLAGSYNEQFF. The J gene is TRBJ2-1, the V gene TRBV5-6; 8 nucleotides match TRBD2. Germline trimming cut 2 bases from V and 0 bases from J; bases unmatched to any gene: 7. Germline V CDR1 and CDR2: SGHDT, YYEEEE. The CDR3 extends over 17 amino acids.

CDR3 loop: CASGSQGSPTEAFF. CDR3 DNA sequence: TGTGCCAGCGGATCACAGGGGTCGCCCACTGAAGCTTTCTTT. The chain couples TRBV27 to TRBJ1-1; TRBD1 matches at 7 bases. CDR1 and CDR2 (germline): MNHEY, SMNVEV (reference sequence). Trimming removed 8 bases from V and 4 bases from J; junction bases left unmatched: 10. This CDR3 comprises 14 residues.

This clone appeared once. The chain combines TRBV9 with TRBJ2-3, with TRBD2 as a possible D gene (5 bases). V was cut by 0 bases and J by 2 bases, with 13 bases left in between. Germline-derived CDR1 and CDR2 are SGDLS and YYNGEE. This CDR3 comprises 16 residues. The CDR3 region has the DNA TGTGCCAGCAGCGTAGGAAGGCGGGCGTTCACAGATACGCAGTATTTT. Amino acid sequence: CASSVGRRAFTDTQYF.

The chain is built from TRBV29-1 and TRBJ2-7; D possibly corresponds to TRBD1 (6 bases). V was cut by 6 bases and J by 2 bases, with 14 bases left in between. Looked up from germline, CDR1 is SQVTM and CDR2 is ANQGSEA. The CDR3 consists of 13 residues. The CDR3, as DNA: TGCAGCGTAGAGGGGGAAGAAACCTACGAGCAGTACTTC. Translation: CSVEGEETYEQYF.

This clone was seen only once. This chain connects TRBV7-3 to TRBJ2-2, with TRBD2 identical over 10 bases. Germline V CDR1 and CDR2: SGHTA, FQGTGA. Germline trimming cut 5 bases from V and 1 base from J; bases unmatched to any gene: 7. The CDR3 has 17 residues. The CDR3 DNA sequence: TGTGCCAGCAGCCCCCGACTAGCGGGCTTGAACACCGGGGAGCTGTTTTTT. Encoded protein: CASSPRLAGLNTGELFF.

This sequence joins TRBV28 and TRBJ2-7; possible D gene TRBD2, 6 bases. Between the trimmed V and J ends, which lost 6 bases and 3 bases, there was a span of 15 bases. The CDR3 runs 14 residues. The germline gives CDR1 MDHEN, CDR2 SYDVKM. The DNA for the CDR3 is TGTGCCAGCAGCCTGCCCGCGGGATTCTACGAGCAGTACTTC. Protein sequence: CASSLPAGFYEQYF.

Here the CDR3 DNA reads TGCGCCAGCAGCTTGGGGGGTGCAGGGGTCGATCAGCCCCAGCATTTT. Protein sequence: CASSLGGAGVDQPQHF. V is TRBV5-1 and J is TRBJ1-5; possibly TRBD1 for D (6 bases). The germline V gene has CDR1 SGHRS and CDR2 YFSETQ. This CDR3 is built from 16 residues. Between the trimmed V and J ends, which lost 0 bases and 5 bases, there was a span of 15 bases.

This chain links TRBV9 with TRBJ2-5, with TRBD2 as a possible D gene (6 bases). The germline V and J ends were trimmed by 0 bases and 5 bases, with 14 bases remaining between them. The CDR3 runs to 15 residues. Germline values: CDR1 SGDLS, CDR2 YYNGEE. The CDR3 sequence is CASSVGGRRGETQYF. The CDR3 bases are TGTGCCAGCAGCGTAGGAGGTCGGAGGGGTGAGACCCAGTACTTC.

The chain employs TRBV27 and TRBJ2-1; TRBD1 aligns across 7 bases. Germline CDR1 is MNHEY and CDR2 is SMNVEV (reference sequence). The CDR3 sequence is 17 residues long. Trimming took 2 bases from V and 0 from J; bases not matched to a gene: 7. The CDR3 DNA reads as TGTGCCAGCAGTTTAGGGGACAGAACTAGCTCCTACAATGAGCAGTTCTTC. Residues: CASSLGDRTSSYNEQFF.

The count of this clone is one. The V call is TRBV6-5, the J call TRBJ1-5; 9 nucleotides line up with TRBD1. With 6 bases clipped from V and 6 bases from J, the junction kept 3 bases outside the gene matches. The germline V gene has CDR1 MNHEY and CDR2 SVGAGI. CDR3 size: 13 residues. This CDR3 is CASSPTGGQPQHF. CDR3 coding DNA: TGTGCCAGCAGCCCGACAGGGGGTCAGCCCCAGCATTTT.

The chain has TRBV9 and TRBJ2-1, with 8 positions matching TRBD2. Germline CDR1 is SGDLS and CDR2 is YYNGEE. This CDR3 region has 15 residues. The V and J ends lost 2 bases and 8 bases, in that order; junction bases with no gene match: 9. CDR3: CASSVGGRHGDEQFF. CDR3 sequence (DNA): TGTGCCAGCAGCGTTGGCGGGAGGCATGGCGATGAGCAGTTCTTC.

This chain connects TRBV29-1 to TRBJ2-1; 10 bases fit TRBD1. V gave up 7 bases and J gave up 9 bases; unmatched junction bases: 9. This CDR3 has 13 amino acids. Per the germline V gene, CDR1 is SQVTM and CDR2 is ANQGSEA. The chain's CDR3 is CSASTGTGAEQFF. The DNA of the CDR3 is TGCAGCGCCTCAACCGGGACAGGGGCTGAGCAGTTCTTC.

The rearrangement joins TRBV11-2 to TRBJ2-5; D gene uncertain. Germline CDR1 reads SGHAT; CDR2 reads FQNNGV. The CDR3 is made up of 16 amino acids. Deletions cut 0 bases from V and 0 bases from J, with 11 bases between. The CDR3 sequence: CASSLDLARYQETQYF. The DNA of the CDR3 is TGTGCCAGCAGCTTAGATCTGGCTAGGTACCAAGAGACCCAGTACTTC.

The chain's CDR3 is CASRSGQGPNEQFF. For the CDR3, the DNA is TGTGCCAGCAGATCCGGACAGGGTCCCAATGAGCAGTTCTTC. J is TRBJ2-1 and V is TRBV28; 8 bases are shared with TRBD1. This CDR3 spans 14 amino acids. The germline CDR1 and CDR2 sequences are MDHEN and SYDVKM. The V gene end was trimmed by 6 bases and the J gene end by 6 bases; junction bases not matched to a gene: 7.